Listed here are 9 T cell receptor beta chains from one sample, sequenced in a study of blood T cell repertoires in COVID-19. Clones were read by immunoSEQ multiplex PCR, and TCRdb kept only the in-frame ones, dropping some. The table shows under 250,000 clones, with around 80% occurring only once. The sequencing input was peripheral blood. These receptors came from a woman aged 50 to 65 with acute or convalescent COVID-19.

Remarks on this clone: One junction end disagrees with the germline gene, perhaps due to a read error. The rearrangement links TRBV7-7 to TRBJ2-1; 12 positions agree with TRBD2. The CDR3 covers 16 residues. The germline CDR1 and CDR2 sequences are SSHAT and FNYEAQ (reference sequence). The CDR3 sequence is CASSPRLAGGTNEQFF. The CDR3 DNA sequence: TGTGCTAGCAGCCCCCGGCTAGCGGGAGGGACGAATGAGCAGTTCTTC.

The rearrangement uses TRBV5-1 and TRBJ1-4; 8 bases agree with TRBD1. V lost 0 bases to trimming and J lost 8 bases; unmatched junction nucleotides: 6. The CDR3 runs 15 residues. The germline V gene encodes CDR1 SGHRS and CDR2 YFSETQ. The CDR3: CASSLEARGREKLFF. The DNA of the CDR3 is TGCGCCAGCAGCTTGGAGGCCAGGGGGCGCGAAAAACTGTTTTTT. Looking up the rest from reference TRBV5-1 and TRBJ1-4 gives the full variable domain: KAGVTQTPRYLIKTRGQQVTLSCSPISGHRSVSWYQQTPGQGLQFLFEYFSETQRNKGNFPGRFSGRQFSNSRSEMNVSTLELGDSALYLCASSLEARGREKLFFGSGTQLSVL.

The chain uses TRBV7-2 and TRBJ1-3, with TRBD1 identical over 7 bases. V lost 4 bases and J lost 0; bases outside the gene matches: 3. This CDR3 comprises 15 residues. Germline CDR1 and CDR2: SGHTA and FQGNSA. The CDR3 here is CASSSTGSSGNTIYF. The CDR3 DNA follows: TGTGCCAGCAGCTCGACAGGGAGCTCTGGAAACACCATATATTTT.

This clone was detected a few times. The chain uses TRBV11-2 and TRBJ1-1; TRBD1 might be the D (6 bases). The CDR3 covers 16 residues. Trimming took off 2 bases at V and 3 bases at J, with 16 bases between the two ends. CDR1 and CDR2 from the germline V gene are SGHAT and FQNNGV. In DNA form, the CDR3 reads TGTGCCAGCAGCTTATACCAGGGGCAGGGTGACACTGAAGCTTTCTTT. Amino acid sequence: CASSLYQGQGDTEAFF.

This clone was detected only a few times. CDR3 residues: CASSPSSDRADYGYTF. CDR3 DNA: TGTGCCAGCTCACCATCCTCGGACAGGGCCGACTATGGCTACACCTTC. The chain uses TRBV18 and TRBJ1-2; TRBD1 matches at 8 bases. Trimming at V came to 2 bases and at J to 3 bases, leaving 8 bases not matched to a gene. There are 16 residues in the CDR3. In germline, CDR1 is KGHSH, CDR2 LQKENI.

V and J are TRBV7-2 and TRBJ2-7, with a tentative D call TRBD2 (5 bases). Per the germline V gene, CDR1 is SGHTA and CDR2 is FQGNSA. V was cut by 1 base and J by 0 bases, with 10 bases left in between. The CDR3 runs 15 residues. CDR3 sequence (DNA): TGTGCCAGCAGCTTAGGGACTTCTAGCTCCTACGAGCAGTACTTC. This sequence encodes CASSLGTSSSYEQYF.

In its sample, this clone was seen once. The chain joins TRBV11-2 to TRBJ1-6; 8 bases are a match to TRBD1. CDR3 length: 15 residues. Germline CDR1 and CDR2: SGHAT and FQNNGV. Trimming at V came to 1 base and at J to 8 bases, leaving 4 bases not matched to a gene. This chain's CDR3 is CASSLVGQGYSPLHF. The CDR3 DNA reads TGTGCCAGCAGCTTAGTTGGACAGGGATATTCACCCCTCCACTTT.

The DNA of the CDR3 is TGTGCCAGCTCACGGACAGGGCTTAGCACAGATACGCAGTATTTT. Translating it yields CASSRTGLSTDTQYF. The chain links TRBV18 to TRBJ2-3; 8 nucleotides align to TRBD1. CDR1 and CDR2 from the germline V gene are KGHSH and LQKENI. The CDR3 extends over 15 amino acids. Unmatched junction bases numbered 3, after V lost 4 bases and J lost 0 bases.

The chain employs TRBV5-1 and TRBJ2-1, with 7 positions matching TRBD1. With V trimmed by 5 bases and J by 5 bases, 10 bases remained unmatched. The CDR3 length is 15 residues. From germline, CDR1 is SGHRS and CDR2 YFSETQ. The CDR3 DNA reads TGCGCCAGCAGGAAACAGGGAACAGGGGACAATGAGCAGTTCTTC. Its protein product is CASRKQGTGDNEQFF. The variable domain in full, with the rest retrieved from reference TRBV5-1 and TRBJ2-1, is KAGVTQTPRYLIKTRGQQVTLSCSPISGHRSVSWYQQTPGQGLQFLFEYFSETQRNKGNFPGRFSGRQFSNSRSEMNVSTLELGDSALYLCASRKQGTGDNEQFFGPGTRLTVL.